One T cell receptor (beta chain) is described in this entry. The sample is drawn from a study of blood T cell repertoires in COVID-19. The data were produced by immunoSEQ multiplex PCR, yet TCRdb's version contains in-frame clones alone and is incomplete. Among roughly 160,000 clones, 80% to 85% were seen once, and the ten largest hold less than 3.5%. Losses at the gene ends were 6 bases for V and 8 bases for J; bases not matched to a gene: 10. This CDR3 spans 14 amino acids. Per the germline V gene, CDR1 is MRHNA and CDR2 is SNTAGT. The TCR comes from a woman aged 60-70 years with acute or convalescent COVID-19. Sequencing used peripheral blood. The J gene is TRBJ1-2, the V gene TRBV6-4, with 9 bases fitting TRBD1. The CDR3, as DNA: TGTGCCAGCAGACTGACAGGGGGTGAGGGGGGCTACACCTTC. It specifies CASRLTGGEGGYTF.